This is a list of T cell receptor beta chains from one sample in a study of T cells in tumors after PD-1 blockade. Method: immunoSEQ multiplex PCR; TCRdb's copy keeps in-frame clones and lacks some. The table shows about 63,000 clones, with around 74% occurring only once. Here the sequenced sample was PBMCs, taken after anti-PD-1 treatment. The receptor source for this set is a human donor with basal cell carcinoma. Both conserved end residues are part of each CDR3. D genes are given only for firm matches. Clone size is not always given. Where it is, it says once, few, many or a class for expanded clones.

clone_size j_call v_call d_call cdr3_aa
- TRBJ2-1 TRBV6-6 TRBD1 CASSYSGTGRGDEQFF
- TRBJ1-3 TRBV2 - CASSLPRTEENSSDTIYF
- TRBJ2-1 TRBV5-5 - CASSSRRGGTYNEQFF
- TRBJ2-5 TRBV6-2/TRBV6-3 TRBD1 CASSPFGTARSETQYF
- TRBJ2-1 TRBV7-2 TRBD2 CASSSPRGGRGGPGNEQFF
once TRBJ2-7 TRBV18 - CASSQIDYEQYF
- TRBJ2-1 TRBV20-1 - CSAGRNEQFF
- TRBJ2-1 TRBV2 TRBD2 CASSLAGFNEQFF
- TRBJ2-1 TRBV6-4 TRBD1 CASSVSWDSYNEQFF
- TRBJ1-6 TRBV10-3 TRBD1 CAISEPGQGTSPLHF
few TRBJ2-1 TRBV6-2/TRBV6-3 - CASSLIDYNEQFF
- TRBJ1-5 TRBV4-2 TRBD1 CASSQDGDSRGNQPQHF
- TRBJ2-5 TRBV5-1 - CASSLASAETQYF
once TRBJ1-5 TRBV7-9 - CASSLEHGKPQHF
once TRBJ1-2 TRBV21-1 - CASNPTGARGGTGYTF
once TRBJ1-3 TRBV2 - CASSVNQSPRNTIYF
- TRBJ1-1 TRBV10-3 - CAIRSETWNTEAFF
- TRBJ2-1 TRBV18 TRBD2 CASSPIAGEQFF
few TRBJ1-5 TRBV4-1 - CASSQDLGTDLIGNQPQHF
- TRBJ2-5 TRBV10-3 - CAIKPVGSQETQYF
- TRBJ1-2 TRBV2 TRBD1 CASGTGEYGYTF
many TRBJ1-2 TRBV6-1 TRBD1 CASSEGQGFGYGYTF
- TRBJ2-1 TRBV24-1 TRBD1 CATSEGTGYDHEQFF
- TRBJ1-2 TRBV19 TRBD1 CASRDRVGNYGYTF
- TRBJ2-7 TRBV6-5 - CASSYASTRAEQYF
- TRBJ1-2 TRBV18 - CASSPAGGTSNGYTF
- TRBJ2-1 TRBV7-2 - CASSLRGGLSYNEQFF
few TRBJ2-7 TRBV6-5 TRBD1 CASSPDRGEQYF
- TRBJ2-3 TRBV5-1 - CASSLGHPSTDTQYF
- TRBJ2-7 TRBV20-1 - CSPSDSYEQYF
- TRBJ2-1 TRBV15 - CATSRVGTFGPGNEQFF
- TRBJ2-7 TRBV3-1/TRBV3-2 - CASSHYPRGGHSYEQYF
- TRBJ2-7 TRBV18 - CASSPGLLSYEQYF
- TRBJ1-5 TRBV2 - CASSEEVNQPQHF
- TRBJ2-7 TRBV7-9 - CASSLSGSYEQYF
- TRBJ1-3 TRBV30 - CAWSHGSGNTIYF
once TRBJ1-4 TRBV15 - CATSRGIPGLGVYNEKLFF
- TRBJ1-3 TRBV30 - CAWDDSYSGNTIYF
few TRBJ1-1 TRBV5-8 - CASSLRGLNTEAFF
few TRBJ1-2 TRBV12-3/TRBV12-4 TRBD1 CASSSQGIYGYTF
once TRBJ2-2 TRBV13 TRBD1 CASRRQGAYTGELFF
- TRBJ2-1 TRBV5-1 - CASSLESRTRNEQFF
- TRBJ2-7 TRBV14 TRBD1 CASSRSRGQVFPEQYF
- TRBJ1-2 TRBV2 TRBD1 CASSSLGTGGMIGYTF
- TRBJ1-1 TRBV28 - CASSELRGDGNTEAFF
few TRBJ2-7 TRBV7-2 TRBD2 CASRNSGGSPYEQYF
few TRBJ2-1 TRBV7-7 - CASRRAGSSYNEQFF
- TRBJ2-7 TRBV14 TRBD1 CASATRDRVEQYF
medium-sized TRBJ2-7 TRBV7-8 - CASSFGTLTSYEQYF
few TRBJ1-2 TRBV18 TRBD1 CASSPTGDVRYGYTF
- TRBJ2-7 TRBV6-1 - CASSDRYEQYF
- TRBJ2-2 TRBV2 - CAGVQNSNTGELFF
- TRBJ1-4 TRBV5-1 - CASSLGGTNEKLFF
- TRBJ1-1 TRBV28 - CASSISWGWNTEAFF
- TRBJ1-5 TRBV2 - CASSPPGRENQPQHF
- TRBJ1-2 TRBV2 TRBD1 CASSSIGQAYGYTF
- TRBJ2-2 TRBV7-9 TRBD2 CASSSAAGGSWTGELFF
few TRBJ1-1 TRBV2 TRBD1 CASSGTARNTEAFF
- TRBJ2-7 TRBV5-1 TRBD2 CASSLREGYEQYF